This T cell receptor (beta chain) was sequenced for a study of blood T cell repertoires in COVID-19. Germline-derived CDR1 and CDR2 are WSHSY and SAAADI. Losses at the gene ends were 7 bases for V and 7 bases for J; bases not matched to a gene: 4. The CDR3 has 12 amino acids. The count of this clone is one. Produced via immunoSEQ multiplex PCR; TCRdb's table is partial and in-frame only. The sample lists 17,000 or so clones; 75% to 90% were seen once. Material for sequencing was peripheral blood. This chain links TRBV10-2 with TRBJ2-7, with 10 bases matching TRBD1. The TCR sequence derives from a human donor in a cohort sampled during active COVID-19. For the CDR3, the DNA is TGCGCCAGCACTGACAGGGGGCGAGAGCAGTACTTC. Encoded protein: CASTDRGREQYF.